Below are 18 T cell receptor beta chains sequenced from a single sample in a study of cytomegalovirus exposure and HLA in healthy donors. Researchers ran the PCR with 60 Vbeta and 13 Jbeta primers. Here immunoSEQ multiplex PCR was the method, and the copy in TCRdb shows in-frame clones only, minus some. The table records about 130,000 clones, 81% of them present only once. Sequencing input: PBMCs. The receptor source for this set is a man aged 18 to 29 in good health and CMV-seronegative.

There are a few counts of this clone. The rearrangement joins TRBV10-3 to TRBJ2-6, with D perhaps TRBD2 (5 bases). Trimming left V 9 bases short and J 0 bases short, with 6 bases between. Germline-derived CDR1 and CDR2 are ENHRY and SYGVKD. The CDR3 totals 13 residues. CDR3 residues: CAIGSSGANVLTF. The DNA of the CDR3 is TGTGCCATAGGGAGCTCTGGGGCCAACGTCCTGACTTTC.

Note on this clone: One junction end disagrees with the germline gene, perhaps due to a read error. The chain's CDR3 is CASSLRDRNEQLF. CDR3 DNA: TGTGCCAGCAGCCTCCGGGACAGGAATGAGCAGCTCTTC. This chain connects TRBV6-5 to TRBJ2-1; 8 bases are shared with TRBD1. CDR1 and CDR2 from the germline V gene are MNHEY and SVGAGI. The CDR3 contains 13 residues.

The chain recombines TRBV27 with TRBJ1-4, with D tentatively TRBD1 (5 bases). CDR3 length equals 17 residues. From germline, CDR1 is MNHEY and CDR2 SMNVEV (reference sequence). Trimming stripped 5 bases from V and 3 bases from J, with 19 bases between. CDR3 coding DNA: TGTGCCAGCAGTCTCTACAGGACATCCCCATCTAATGAAAAACTGTTTTTT. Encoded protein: CASSLYRTSPSNEKLFF.

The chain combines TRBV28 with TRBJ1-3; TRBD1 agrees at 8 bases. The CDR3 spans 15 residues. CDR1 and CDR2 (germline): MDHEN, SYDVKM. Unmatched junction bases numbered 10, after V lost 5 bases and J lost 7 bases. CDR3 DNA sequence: TGTGCCAGCAGTAGGACAGGGAGGAATAGGAACACCATATATTTT. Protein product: CASSRTGRNRNTIYF.

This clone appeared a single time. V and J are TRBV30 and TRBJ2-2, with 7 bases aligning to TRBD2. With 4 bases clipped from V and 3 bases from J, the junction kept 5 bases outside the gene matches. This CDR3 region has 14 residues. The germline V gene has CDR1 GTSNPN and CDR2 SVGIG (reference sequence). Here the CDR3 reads CAWKAGTDTGELFF. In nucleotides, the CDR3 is TGTGCCTGGAAAGCGGGGACGGACACCGGGGAGCTGTTTTTT.

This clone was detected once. In nucleotides, the CDR3 is TGCGCCAGCAGTCCAGGACAGGGCGGAGATACGCAGTATTTT. Amino acid sequence: CASSPGQGGDTQYF. The chain couples TRBV10-1 to TRBJ2-3; 8 bases are a match to TRBD1. Germline V gene sequence: CDR1 WNHNN, CDR2 SYGVQD (reference sequence). This CDR3 has 14 residues. V shed 5 bases, J shed 5 bases, and the junction held 6 bases outside the gene matches.

CDR3 DNA: TGTGCCAGCACCACTGGACAGTACTATGGCTACACCTTC. Its translation is CASTTGQYYGYTF. The chain is built from TRBV28 and TRBJ1-2; D is perhaps TRBD1 (6 bases). Germline V gene data show CDR1 as MDHEN and CDR2 as SYDVKM. This CDR3 is built from 13 residues. V gave up 7 bases and J gave up 3 bases, with 12 bases separating them.

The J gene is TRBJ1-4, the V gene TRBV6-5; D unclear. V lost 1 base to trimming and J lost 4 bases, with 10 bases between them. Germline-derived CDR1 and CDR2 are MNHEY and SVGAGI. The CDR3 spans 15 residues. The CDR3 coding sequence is TGTGCCAGCAGTTACTACAGCGGAAATAATGAAAAACTGTTTTTT. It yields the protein CASSYYSGNNEKLFF.

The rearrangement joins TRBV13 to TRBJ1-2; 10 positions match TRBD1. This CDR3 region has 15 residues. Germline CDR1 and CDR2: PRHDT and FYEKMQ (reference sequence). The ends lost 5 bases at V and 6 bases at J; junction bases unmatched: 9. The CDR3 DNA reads TGTGCCAGCAGCGCGGGGACAGGGGTCCATCATGGCTACACCTTC. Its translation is CASSAGTGVHHGYTF.

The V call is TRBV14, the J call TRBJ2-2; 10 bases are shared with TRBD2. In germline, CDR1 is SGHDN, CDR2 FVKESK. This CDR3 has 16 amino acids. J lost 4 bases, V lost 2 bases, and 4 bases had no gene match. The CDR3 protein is CASSQLTSGATGELFF. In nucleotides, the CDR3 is TGTGCCAGCAGCCAACTAACTAGCGGGGCCACCGGGGAGCTGTTTTTT. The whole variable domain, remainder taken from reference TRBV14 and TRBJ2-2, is EAGVTQFPSHSVIEKGQTVTLRCDPISGHDNLYWYRRVMGKEIKFLLHFVKESKQDESGMPNNRFLAERTGGTYSTLKVQPAELEDSGVYFCASSQLTSGATGELFFGEGSRLTVL.

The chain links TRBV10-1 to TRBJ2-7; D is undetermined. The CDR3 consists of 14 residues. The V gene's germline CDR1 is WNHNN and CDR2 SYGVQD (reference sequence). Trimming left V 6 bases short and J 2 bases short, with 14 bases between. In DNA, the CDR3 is TGCGCCAGCAGCACGGGTGCCTCACCCTACGAGCAGTACTTC. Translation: CASSTGASPYEQYF.

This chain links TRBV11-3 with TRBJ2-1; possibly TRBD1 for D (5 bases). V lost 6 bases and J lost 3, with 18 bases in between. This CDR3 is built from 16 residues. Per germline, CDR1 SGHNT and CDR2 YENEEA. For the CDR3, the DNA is TGTGCCAGCAGTTACACCAGGGTGGGTTACTACAATGAGCAGTTCTTC. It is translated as CASSYTRVGYYNEQFF.

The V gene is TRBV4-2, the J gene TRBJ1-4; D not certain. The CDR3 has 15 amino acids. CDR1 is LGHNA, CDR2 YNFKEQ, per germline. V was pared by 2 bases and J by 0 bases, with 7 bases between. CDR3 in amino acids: CASSQSPATNEKLFF. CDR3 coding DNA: TGTGCCAGCAGCCAATCCCCCGCAACTAATGAAAAACTGTTTTTT.

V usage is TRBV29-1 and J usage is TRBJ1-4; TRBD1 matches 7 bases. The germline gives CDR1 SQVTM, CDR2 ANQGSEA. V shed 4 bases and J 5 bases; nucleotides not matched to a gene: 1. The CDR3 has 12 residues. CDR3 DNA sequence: TGCAGCGTTGGACAGGGAAATGAAAAACTGTTTTTT. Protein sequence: CSVGQGNEKLFF.

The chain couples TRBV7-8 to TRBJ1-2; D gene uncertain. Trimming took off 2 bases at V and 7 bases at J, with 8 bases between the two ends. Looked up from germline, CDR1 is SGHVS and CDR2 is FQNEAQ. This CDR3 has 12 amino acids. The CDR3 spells CASSLILSGYTF. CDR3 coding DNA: TGTGCCAGCAGCTTAATTTTGAGTGGCTACACCTTC.

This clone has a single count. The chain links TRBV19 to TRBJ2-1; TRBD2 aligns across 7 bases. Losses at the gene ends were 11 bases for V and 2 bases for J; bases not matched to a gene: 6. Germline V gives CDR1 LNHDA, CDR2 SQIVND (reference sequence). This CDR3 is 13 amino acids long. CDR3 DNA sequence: TGTGCCTCTAGCGCGGGGGCCTACAATGAGCAGTTCTTC. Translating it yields CASSAGAYNEQFF.

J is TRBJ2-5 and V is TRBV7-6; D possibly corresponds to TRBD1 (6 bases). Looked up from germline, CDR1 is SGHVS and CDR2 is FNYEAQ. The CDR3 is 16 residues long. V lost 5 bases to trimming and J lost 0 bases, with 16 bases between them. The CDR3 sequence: CASSPRTEPNQETQYF. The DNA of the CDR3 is TGTGCCAGCAGCCCCCGGACAGAACCCAACCAAGAGACCCAGTACTTC. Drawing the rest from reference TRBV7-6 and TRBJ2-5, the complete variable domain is GAGVSQSPRYKVTKRGQDVALRCDPISGHVSLYWYRQALGQGPEFLTYFNYEAQQDKSGLPNDRFSAERPEGSISTLTIQRTEQRDSAMYRCASSPRTEPNQETQYFGPGTRLLVL.

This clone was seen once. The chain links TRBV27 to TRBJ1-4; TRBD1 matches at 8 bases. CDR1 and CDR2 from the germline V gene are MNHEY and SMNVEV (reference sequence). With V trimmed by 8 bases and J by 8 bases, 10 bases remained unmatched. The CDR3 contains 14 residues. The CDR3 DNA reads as TGTGCCAGCTCCTCGAGGACAGGGCGCGAAAAACTGTTTTTT. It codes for CASSSRTGREKLFF.